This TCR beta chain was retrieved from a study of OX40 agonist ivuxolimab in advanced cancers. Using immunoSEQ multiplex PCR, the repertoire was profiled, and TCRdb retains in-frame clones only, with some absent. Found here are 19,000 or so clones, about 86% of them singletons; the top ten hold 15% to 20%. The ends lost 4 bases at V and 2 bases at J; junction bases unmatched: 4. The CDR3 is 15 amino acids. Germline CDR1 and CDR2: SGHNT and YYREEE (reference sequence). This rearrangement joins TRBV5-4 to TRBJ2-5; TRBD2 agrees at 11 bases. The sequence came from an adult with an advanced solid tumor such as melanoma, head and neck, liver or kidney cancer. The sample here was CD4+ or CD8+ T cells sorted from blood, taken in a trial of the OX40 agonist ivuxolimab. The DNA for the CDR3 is TGTGCCAGCAGCCCACTAGCGGGGGCACAAGAGACCCAGTACTTC. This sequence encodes CASSPLAGAQETQYF.